Following are 15 T cell receptor beta chains from one sample sequenced in a study of OX40 agonist ivuxolimab in advanced cancers. This table comes from immunoSEQ multiplex PCR, and its TCRdb copy is limited to in-frame clones, with some not included. The sample has roughly 96,000 clones, 70% to 85% seen once; the top ten hold roughly 5.8%. The sample was CD4+ or CD8+ T cells sorted from blood, taken in a trial of the OX40 agonist ivuxolimab. The receptor source for this set is an adult with an advanced solid tumor such as melanoma, head and neck, liver or kidney cancer.

V and J are TRBV20-1 and TRBJ2-1; D is uncertain. V shed 4 bases and J shed 5 bases, with 3 bases lying between them. CDR3 length equals 10 residues. Germline CDR1 reads DFQATT; CDR2 reads SNEGSKA (reference sequence). CDR3 sequence reads: CSAKNNEQFF. In nucleotides, the CDR3 is TGCAGTGCTAAAAACAATGAGCAGTTCTTC.

The chain links TRBV2 to TRBJ2-5; TRBD1 or TRBD2 may be the D gene (5 bases each). The CDR3 runs to 15 residues. With 0 bases removed from V and 1 base from J, the gap between germline ends came to 9 bases. From germline, CDR1 is SNHLY and CDR2 FYNNEI. CDR3: CASSEAGVIQETQYF. The CDR3 DNA reads as TGTGCCAGCAGTGAAGCGGGGGTGATCCAAGAGACCCAGTACTTC.

The chain combines TRBV5-4 with TRBJ1-2, with TRBD1 identical over 7 bases. J gave up 0 bases and V 4 bases, and 12 bases lay outside the gene matches. The CDR3 totals 17 residues. Looked up from germline, CDR1 is SGHNT and CDR2 is YYREEE (reference sequence). CDR3 sequence: CASSQEHRDRPNYGYTF. The CDR3 coding sequence is TGTGCCAGCAGCCAAGAGCACCGGGACAGACCTAACTATGGCTACACCTTC.

This chain connects TRBV27 to TRBJ2-7; maybe TRBD2 (5 bases). Trimming cost V 3 bases and J 2 bases, with 8 bases left between them. The CDR3 is 13 amino acids. CDR1 and CDR2 (germline): MNHEY, SMNVEV (reference sequence). CDR3 amino acids: CASSLGATYEQYF. The CDR3 DNA reads as TGTGCCAGCAGTTTGGGAGCGACCTACGAGCAGTACTTC.

The chain combines TRBV7-2 with TRBJ2-1, with D perhaps matching TRBD2 (7 bases). The ends were cut back, 4 bases at V and 2 bases at J, with 15 bases in the middle. Germline lookup yields CDR1 SGHTA and CDR2 FQGNSA. The CDR3 extends over 16 amino acids. CDR3 amino acids: CASSSYREGAYNEQFF. The CDR3 DNA is TGTGCCAGCAGCTCCTACAGGGAGGGCGCCTACAATGAGCAGTTCTTC.

V is TRBV29-1 and J is TRBJ1-1, with 8 bases matching TRBD1. CDR1 is SQVTM and CDR2 is ANQGSEA in the germline V gene. CDR3 length: 11 residues. J lost 6 bases, V lost 6 bases, and 3 bases had no gene match. The CDR3 sequence is CSVQGASEAFF. As DNA, the CDR3 is TGCAGCGTGCAGGGGGCCTCTGAAGCTTTCTTT.

The rearrangement uses TRBV10-1 and TRBJ2-7; TRBD2 matches 8 bases. CDR1 is WNHNN, CDR2 SYGVQD, per germline (reference sequence). V shed 7 bases, J shed 6 bases, and the junction held 20 bases outside the gene matches. The CDR3 covers 17 residues. CDR3 residues: CASTEIPWSGSSCEQYF. The CDR3 nucleotides read TGCGCCAGCACAGAGATTCCTTGGAGCGGGAGTAGTTGCGAGCAGTACTTC.

The V call is TRBV6-1, the J call TRBJ1-1; 9 nucleotides line up with TRBD1. After removal of 5 bases from V and 1 base from J, the junction contained 5 bases not matched to a gene. The CDR3 extends over 15 amino acids. CDR1 is MNHNS, CDR2 SASEGT, per germline. CDR3: CASSLGTGQNTEAFF. In DNA form, the CDR3 reads TGTGCCAGCAGTCTAGGGACAGGGCAGAACACTGAAGCTTTCTTT.

V usage is TRBV2 and J usage is TRBJ1-1; possible D gene TRBD1, 5 bases. The CDR3 loop spans 15 amino acids. Per the germline V gene, CDR1 is SNHLY and CDR2 is FYNNEI. Trimming shortened V by 7 bases and J by 1 base, and 16 bases separated the two germline ends. The CDR3 coding sequence is TGTGCCAGCATTGGGGGGAGCGGGAAGAACACTGAAGCTTTCTTT. It specifies CASIGGSGKNTEAFF.

Within the sample, this clone is medium-sized. The chain couples TRBV2 to TRBJ1-2, with TRBD1 matching over 10 bases. Losses at the gene ends were 6 bases for V and 8 bases for J; bases not matched to a gene: 3. The CDR3 consists of 12 residues. Germline V CDR1 and CDR2: SNHLY, FYNNEI. CDR3 in amino acids: CASRGDRGGYTF. CDR3 DNA: TGTGCCAGCAGGGGGGACAGGGGAGGCTACACCTTC. Full variable domain (rest looked up from reference TRBV2 and TRBJ1-2): EPEVTQTPSHQVTQMGQEVILRCVPISNHLYFYWYRQILGQKVEFLVSFYNNEISEKSEIFDDQFSVERPDGSNFTLKIRSTKLEDSAMYFCASRGDRGGYTFGSGTRLTVV.

The chain carries TRBV6-6 and TRBJ2-3, with 10 bases aligning to TRBD1. The CDR3 has 14 residues. V lost 3 bases to trimming and J lost 6 bases; unmatched junction nucleotides: 3. CDR1 is MNHNY and CDR2 is SVGAGI in the germline V gene (reference sequence). CDR3 region: CASSYQDRGDTQYF. The CDR3 bases are TGTGCCAGCAGTTATCAGGACAGGGGGGATACGCAGTATTTT.

This clone was detected once. V gene TRBV7-2 combines with J gene TRBJ2-4, with a possible D match to TRBD2 (6 bases). Trimming left V 2 bases short and J 12 bases short, with 20 bases between. The V gene's germline CDR1 is SGHTA and CDR2 FQGNSA. The length of the CDR3 is 15 residues. The CDR3 loop reads CASSLLGLTEGNQYF. As DNA, the CDR3 is TGTGCCAGCAGCTTACTAGGACTGACGGAGGGGAATCAGTACTTC.

This chain connects TRBV6-5 to TRBJ2-7; D uncertain. The V end was cut by 1 base, the J end by 3 bases, with 10 bases between. Germline V gives CDR1 MNHEY, CDR2 SVGAGI. The CDR3 spans 14 residues. CDR3 sequence: CASSYLPGDYEQYF. In DNA, the CDR3 is TGTGCCAGCAGTTACTTACCAGGAGACTACGAGCAGTACTTC.

CDR3 sequence: CASRRGAEAFF. CDR3 DNA: TGTGCCAGCAGACGGGGGGCTGAAGCTTTCTTT. The rearrangement links TRBV6-5 to TRBJ1-1, with D tentatively TRBD1 (5 bases). V shed 6 bases and J shed 6 bases, with 8 bases lying between them. Germline CDR1 reads MNHEY; CDR2 reads SVGAGI. CDR3 length: 11 residues.

This clone was picked up one time. J is TRBJ2-3 and V is TRBV10-2, with a weak D call TRBD1 (7 bases). V lost 4 bases and J lost 0, with 14 bases in between. CDR3 length: 16 amino acids. Per the germline V gene, CDR1 is WSHSY and CDR2 is SAAADI. CDR3 amino acids: CASSVRGRYSTDTQYF. The CDR3 DNA reads as TGCGCCAGCAGTGTCAGGGGGAGGTATAGCACAGATACGCAGTATTTT.